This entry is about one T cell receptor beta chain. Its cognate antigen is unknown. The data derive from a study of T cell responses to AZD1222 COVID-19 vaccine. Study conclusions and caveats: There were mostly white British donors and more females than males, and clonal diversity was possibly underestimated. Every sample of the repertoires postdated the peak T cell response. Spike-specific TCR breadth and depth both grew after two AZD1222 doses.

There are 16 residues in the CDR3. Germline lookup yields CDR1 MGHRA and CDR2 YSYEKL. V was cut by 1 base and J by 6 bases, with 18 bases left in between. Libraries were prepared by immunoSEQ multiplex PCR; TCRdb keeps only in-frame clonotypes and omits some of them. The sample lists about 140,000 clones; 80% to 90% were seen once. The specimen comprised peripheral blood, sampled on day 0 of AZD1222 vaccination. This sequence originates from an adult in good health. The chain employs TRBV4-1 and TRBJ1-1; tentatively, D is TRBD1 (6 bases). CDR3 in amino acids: CASSQAGITGLAEAFF. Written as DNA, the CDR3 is TGCGCCAGCAGCCAAGCAGGCATTACAGGGCTGGCTGAAGCTTTCTTT.